The clone carrying this T cell receptor (beta chain) has more than one count but fewer than ten. Its antigen remains unidentified. Per the authors' pipeline: Productive clonotypes were detectable down to 2.59 x 10-5 frequency. Some clones are missing from TCRdb's copy, which holds only in-frame ones; the method was immunoSEQ multiplex PCR. V and J calls and clone size are given by that table; D and trimming were obtained from the DNA. Of about 30,000 clones in the sample, 70% to 80% are singletons; the top ten hold about 0.45%. This sample was included in a study of STAT5B mutations in CD4+ large granular lymphocyte leukemia. General study findings and limits: Approximately 25% of private leukemic clonotypes occurred rarely in other patients' non-leukemic repertoires. Patient CD4-sorted repertoires looked more clonal than healthy CD4+ repertoires, even without putative leukemic clones.

Sequencing was done on a sample of CD4+ T cells from blood buffy coats. This receptor was identified in a human donor in good health.

The CDR3 loop is CASSGTALGGYTF. CDR3 nucleotides: TGTGCCAGCAGTGGGACAGCGTTGGGTGGCTACACCTTC. This chain connects TRBV6-5 to TRBJ1-2; TRBD1 matches at 7 bases. CDR1 MNHEY and CDR2 SVGAGI come from the germline V gene. The CDR3 is 13 residues long. V trimming: 5 bases; J trimming: 7 bases; junction bases outside the gene matches: 7.